These 4 T cell receptor beta chains came from one sample sequenced in a study of blood T cell repertoires in COVID-19 (dated by TCRdb to between 2020 and 2021). The method behind the library was the immunoSEQ multiplex PCR assay. Entries here come from immuneACCESS through TCRdb and include only in-frame sequences with V and J called. Some clones fail to appear in such tables; in the studies checked, an unresolved V gene covers under half of the shortfall, and the cause of the remainder is unknown. This sample holds about 370,000 clones; roughly 90% were observed only once. The ten largest clones capture approximately 3% of the sample. The specimen sequenced was peripheral blood. The receptor source for this set is a woman aged 25 to 39 with COVID-19, enrolled during active disease.

The CDR3 DNA reads as TGTGCCAGCAGCCCGGACAGCCTCTACGAGCAGTACTTC. It specifies CASSPDSLYEQYF. The chain is built from TRBV5-6 and TRBJ2-7, with D maybe TRBD1 (6 bases). Germline V gene sequence: CDR1 SGHDT, CDR2 YYEEEE. Deletions cut 4 bases from V and 3 bases from J, with 11 bases between. The CDR3 consists of 13 residues. The variable domain in full, completed from reference TRBV5-6 and TRBJ2-7, reads DAGVTQSPTHLIKTRGQQVTLRCSPKSGHDTVSWYQQALGQGPQFIFQYYEEEERQRGNFPDRFSGHQFPNYSSELNVNALLLGDSALYLCASSPDSLYEQYFGPGTRLTVT.

The sample holds one count of this clone. The CDR3 region is CASSLLAGSEYGRAREQFF. DNA of the CDR3: TGTGCCAGCAGCTTATTGGCCGGATCGGAGTACGGGAGGGCCCGGGAGCAGTTCTTC. This chain links TRBV13 with TRBJ2-1, with 8 bases fitting TRBD2. CDR1 PRHDT and CDR2 FYEKMQ come from the germline V gene (reference sequence). This CDR3 region has 19 residues. Trimming removed 2 bases from V and 10 bases from J; junction bases left unmatched: 22.

This chain joins TRBV9 and TRBJ1-1; 7 positions match TRBD1. With 4 bases clipped from V and 9 bases from J, the junction kept 18 bases outside the gene matches. Germline-derived CDR1 and CDR2 are SGDLS and YYNGEE. The CDR3 has 16 residues. CDR3 in amino acids: CASSRGTDFLGWQAFF. Written as DNA, the CDR3 is TGTGCCAGCAGCCGCGGGACAGATTTTTTAGGGTGGCAAGCTTTCTTT.

CDR3 bases: TGTGCCAGCAGCTTATTTCCGGACACTGAAGCTTTCTTT. It translates to CASSLFPDTEAFF. The chain uses TRBV7-2 and TRBJ1-1; D is ambiguous. CDR1 and CDR2 from the germline V gene are SGHTA and FQGNSA. The CDR3 sequence is 13 residues long. Between the trimmed V and J ends, which lost 2 bases and 3 bases, there was a span of 7 bases.